The entry that follows covers one TCR beta chain sequence. It has no known antigen specificity. Base qualities are not provided; no much larger clone lies one nucleotide away. Donors were healthy HIV-negative adults with no recently reported acute infections or vaccinations. Every donor was a Caucasian adult living in Nashville, Tennessee, USA. Magnetic negative selection was used to enrich CD4+ T cells, after which naive cells were positively selected on CD45RA and the negative fraction became the memory subset. Blood was collected by leukapheresis, and PBMCs were isolated by Ficoll-Histopaque density gradient centrifugation and then cryopreserved in liquid nitrogen vapor phase. Purity and quantity of every magnetically sorted T cell population were checked by analytical flow cytometry. From each sorted fraction, genomic DNA was isolated and quantified by UV absorbance on a Nanodrop 2000c. The germline V gene specifies MDHEN as CDR1 and SYDVKM as CDR2. The CDR3, cysteine through phenylalanine, is 16 amino acids long. The sequence is cut down to CDR3 DNA, 48 bases in frame from base 1. Trimming removed 0 bases from V and 0 bases from J; the gene matches leave 4 bases unexplained.

The data were taken from a study of shared clonotypes between healthy human individuals (dated by TCRdb to 2018 to 2021). Regarding the study in general: Two women and three men aged 18 to 49 years were included in the cohort. For each donor, CD4 naive and CD4 memory were each given three plates, CD8 naive was given two plates, and CD8 memory was given one plate. Blood TCR repertoires of five healthy adults were deeply sequenced to estimate repertoire size and the extent of clonotype sharing between individuals. To increase sequencing depth and limit assay-specific biases, different laboratories used diverse techniques to prepare libraries and sequence TCR repertoires. Per donor, leukapheresis produced somewhere between about 0.94 and 8.9 billion PBMCs.

Overall study outcomes, separate from this receptor: Clonotypes shared by all four sorted-subset donors showed higher generation probabilities than non-shared clonotypes. About 5% of naive CD4, roughly 3.5% of naive CD8, roughly 2.4% of memory CD4, and over 0.35% of memory CD8 clonotypes were shared across a few donors. Pairwise subsampling led to the expectation that sequencing depth would affect the degree of clonotype sharing among donors. Because the study included a small number of donors, the genetic and exposure-history diversity represented was limited. Sampling was restricted to blood, and TCR repertoires in tissues likely differ from the TCR repertoires found in blood. Even with the large sequencing depth, rarefaction of the sorted-subset datasets indicated that sequencing was incomplete. Naive subsets generally had larger estimated clonotype richness than memory subsets did.

TCR CDR3 regions were amplified from genomic DNA by multiplex PCR using the deep immunoSEQ assay. Extracted genomic DNA from each cell subset was distributed evenly across all wells of several immunoSEQ 96-well plates, and each plate was treated as a replicate. For sorted subsets, each replicate PCR was loaded with 150 to 250 ng genomic DNA, equivalent to about 30,000 T cell genomes. Purified libraries were quantified with a Qubit 3.0 fluorometer, sized on a Bioanalyzer 2100, and re-quantified with the KAPA Library Quantification kit. Every immunoSEQ 96-well plate was sequenced on a separate single-read 150-cycle Illumina NextSeq 550 flow cell. In the original analysis: Because the immunoSEQ output included only junctional sequences and no quality scores, the filtering could not be the same as the filtering used for full-length reads. To assign V/J genes and CDR3, sequences were annotated using PyIR, a Python wrapper for IgBLAST v1.9, with IMGT germline references. Reads were removed for weak V/J assignments (E-value above 1e-6), missing CDR3, stop codons, out-of-frame junctions, or ambiguous translated residues. V3J clonotypes were defined by identical inferred V gene, J gene, and CDR3 amino acid sequence. The percentage overlap between two repertoires was calculated by dividing the number of shared unique clonotypes by the size of the smaller repertoire. Three approaches were used to assess repertoire richness: RTK rarefaction, the Chao1 estimator, and Recon v2.1 estimates of unobserved clonotypes. For all TCRbeta clonotypes obtained by the gDNA method from a handful of donors, generation probabilities were computed with OLGA. TCRdb mirrors the immuneACCESS table, restricted to in-frame sequences. Some clones are absent from its copies; in checked studies, under half trace to an unresolved V gene, and the reason for the others is unknown. V, J and clone size were drawn from that table, and D and trimming were deduced from the DNA. For this sample the table gives some 1,100,000 clones, of which 70% to 80% were detected only once. Approximately 0.56% of the sample is in the top ten clones.

The TCR sequence derives from a man between 18 and 35 years old in good health. Some clones in this sample may be carry-over from other donors' samples. Sample: memory CD4+ T cells from PBMCs. The label giving this sample's cell subset or site can be read as: CD45RA-negative fraction. This receptor chain uses TRBV28 and TRBJ1-2, with 7 junctional bases fitting TRBD1. This receptor carries the CDR3 CASSLWGTDANYGYTF. At the DNA level, the sequence is TGTGCCAGCAGTTTATGGGGGACAGACGCTAACTATGGCTACACCTTC.